This T cell receptor beta chain was retrieved from a study of shared clonotypes between healthy human individuals. Study-wide results and caveats: Genetic and exposure-history diversity was limited by the small donor number. Unshared clonotypes carried lower generation probabilities than those common to all four donors.

CDR1 and CDR2 (germline): MNHNY, SVGAGI (reference sequence). The CDR3 totals 13 residues. TCRdb keeps only in-frame clones here, not all; method: immunoSEQ multiplex PCR. This table holds millions of clones, over 85% found once. As for this clone: Its antigen is not known. The junction differs from germline at one of its ends, possibly a read error.

Sequencing was carried out using naive CD4+ T cells sorted from blood. The subset here: CD45RA+ positively selected. The chain carries TRBV6-6 and TRBJ2-7, with D hard to call. The receptor's source is a man between 18 and 29 years old in good health. CDR3 sequence reads: CASSNSLSYEQYF. The CDR3 DNA reads as TGTGCCAGCAGTAACTCCCTCAGTTACGAGCAGTACTTC.